In its sample, the clone carrying this TCR beta chain was seen a few times. What it recognizes is unknown. Unique molecular identifiers were present on the cDNA, which also gained a universal primer site by template switching. TCRdb called the 5' RACE reads again in MiXCR, with one record for every CDR3 protein. The data show hundreds of thousands of distinct CDR3 sequences, with over 8.5% seen just once and roughly 0.97% held by the top ten. Germline V gene lookup returns CDR1 LGHNA and CDR2 YNFKEQ. The CDR3 contains 17 residues. V shed 0 bases, J shed 5 bases, and the junction held 11 bases outside the gene matches. These data are taken from a study of identical twins. Study observations and caveats: Conclusions came from cross-sectional statistical analysis, not from following the same donors. Fewer insertions marked abundant cord blood beta clonotypes; young adult naive trended weakly, memory not at all.

Separately, the same data were catalogued under a study of yellow fever vaccine responses in identical twins.

Material for sequencing was PBMCs. The V gene is TRBV4-2, the J gene TRBJ2-3; TRBD1 matches at 7 bases. The receptor was derived from a woman aged 18-29 years in good health. The CDR3 nucleotides are TGTGCCAGCAGCCAAGATCTCCTCTTAGGGGGCTTAGATACGCAGTATTTT. This gives the protein CASSQDLLLGGLDTQYF.